This T cell receptor (beta chain) stems from a study of T cells in localized non-small cell lung cancer. The CDR3 extends over 15 amino acids. The V segment lost 1 base and the J segment 4 bases; nucleotides outside the gene matches: 4. Germline V gives CDR1 SEHNR, CDR2 FQNEAQ (reference sequence). Study-level findings and limits: Maximal T cell clonality occurred in uninvolved adjacent lung, with tumor ranking below it. Only one tumor region went through sequencing, so heterogeneity may still be there. Adjacent lung was found to contain a median about 50 of the top 100 tumor clones. Greater T cell density in blood accompanied longer overall survival.

Worth noting for this clone: Its specificity is not known.

The method was immunoSEQ multiplex PCR; TCRdb's version includes in-frame clones alone and lacks a portion of them. This table has tens of thousands of clones, approximately 86% appearing once. The clonotype originates from a female donor with stage II lung adenocarcinoma. The material was PBMCs, obtained before any cancer treatment. The chain employs TRBV7-9 and TRBJ2-1; 7 nucleotides match TRBD2. The CDR3 bases are TGTGCCAGCAGCTTAGGGGGTAGCGGGTACAATGAGCAGTTCTTC. Translating it yields CASSLGGSGYNEQFF.